This entry is about one TCR beta chain. CDR1 is KGHSY and CDR2 is FQNENV in the germline V gene. The CDR3 totals 13 residues. V dropped 4 bases and J dropped 3; count of bases not matched to a gene: 1. Measured with immunoSEQ multiplex PCR; TCRdb has only the in-frame clones, and not every one. The table lists roughly 280,000 clones, 65% to 90% of them singletons, with just under 2% in the top ten. This entry belongs to a study of blood T cell repertoires in COVID-19. The wider study: Samples taken during acute and convalescent COVID-19 were collected in the United States, Italy and Spain.

The receptor was isolated from a man younger than 45 with active or convalescent COVID-19. This chain connects TRBV16 to TRBJ2-7, with TRBD2 matching over 9 bases. The sequenced sample was peripheral blood. The CDR3 bases are TGTGCCAGCAGCCGCGGGAGGGGCTACGAGCAGTACTTC. Translating it yields CASSRGRGYEQYF.